Listed below are T cell receptor beta chains from one sample, sequenced in a study of regulatory T cells in long-lasting Graves disease. TCRdb recomputed calls from the multiplex PCR reads with MiXCR, one row per CDR3 protein. The sample records about 540,000 distinct CDR3 sequences, about 14% being singletons. These data were likewise used in another study, on T cells in Graves' hyperthyroidism and ophthalmopathy.

Sequencing used peripheral blood mononuclear cells (PBMCs), obtained at new diagnosis, from a patient treated with antithyroid drugs. The source of these receptors is a man aged 25-45 years with Graves disease. CDR3s include the opening cysteine and the closing phenylalanine or tryptophan. Each record gives: J gene, clone size, D gene, V gene, CDR3 protein, CDR3 DNA. A D gene is named only where the DNA matches it firmly. The listing skips clone size in some rows; elsewhere it reads once, few, many or a size class.

j_gene: TRBJ1-5
abundance: many
d_gene: NA
v_gene: TRBV12-3/TRBV12-4
CDR3aa: CASRATGTLPLGSNQPQHF
CDR3nt: TGTGCCAGCAGAGCCACGGGGACTCTTCCCCTCGGTAGCAATCAGCCCCAGCATTTT

j_gene: TRBJ2-7
abundance: NA
d_gene: NA
v_gene: TRBV4-1
CDR3aa: CASSQGSGRSFRYEQYF
CDR3nt: TGCGCCAGCAGCCAAGGGAGTGGTAGGTCGTTCAGGTACGAGCAGTACTTC

j_gene: TRBJ2-5
abundance: many
d_gene: NA
v_gene: TRBV12-3/TRBV12-4
CDR3aa: CASSSGTAIGTQYF
CDR3nt: TGTGCCAGCAGTTCCGGGACGGCGATAGGGACCCAGTACTTC

j_gene: TRBJ2-5
abundance: many
d_gene: TRBD2
v_gene: TRBV7-9
CDR3aa: CASSLVAGEETQYF
CDR3nt: TGTGCCAGCAGCTTAGTAGCGGGGGAAGAGACCCAGTACTTC

j_gene: TRBJ2-1
abundance: many
d_gene: NA
v_gene: TRBV28
CDR3aa: CASSLSEGGNEQFF
CDR3nt: TGTGCCAGCAGTTTATCCGAGGGTGGGAATGAGCAGTTCTTC

j_gene: TRBJ1-3
abundance: many
d_gene: NA
v_gene: TRBV7-2
CDR3aa: CASSLAGGGNTIYF
CDR3nt: TGTGCCAGCAGCTTAGCAGGGGGTGGAAACACCATATATTTT

j_gene: TRBJ1-2
abundance: few
d_gene: TRBD1
v_gene: TRBV6-1
CDR3aa: CASRTGKGAANYGYTF
CDR3nt: TGTGCCAGCAGGACGGGGAAGGGGGCAGCTAACTATGGCTACACCTTC

j_gene: TRBJ2-2
abundance: many
d_gene: NA
v_gene: TRBV20-1
CDR3aa: CSAREQGRGELFF
CDR3nt: TGCAGTGCTCGGGAGCAGGGACGCGGGGAGCTGTTTTTT

j_gene: TRBJ2-5
abundance: NA
d_gene: TRBD1
v_gene: TRBV5-1
CDR3aa: CASSHPGQGVETQYF
CDR3nt: TGCGCCAGCAGCCATCCGGGACAGGGGGTTGAGACCCAGTACTTC

j_gene: TRBJ2-1
abundance: few
d_gene: NA
v_gene: TRBV10-1
CDR3aa: CASSESKGTNEQFF
CDR3nt: TGCGCCAGCAGTGAGTCGAAGGGTACCAATGAGCAGTTCTTC

j_gene: TRBJ1-5
abundance: many
d_gene: NA
v_gene: TRBV2
CDR3aa: CASSDRGWLSNQPQHF
CDR3nt: TGTGCCAGCAGTGACAGGGGATGGTTAAGCAATCAGCCCCAGCATTTT

j_gene: TRBJ2-5
abundance: many
d_gene: TRBD2
v_gene: TRBV12-3/TRBV12-4
CDR3aa: CASSLPGGETQYF
CDR3nt: TGTGCCAGCAGCCTCCCGGGGGGAGAGACCCAGTACTTC

j_gene: TRBJ2-5
abundance: many
d_gene: NA
v_gene: TRBV6-1
CDR3aa: CASSTKPETQYF
CDR3nt: TGTGCCAGCAGTACTAAGCCGGAGACCCAGTACTTC

j_gene: TRBJ2-3
abundance: many
d_gene: TRBD2
v_gene: TRBV28
CDR3aa: CASSSSGNADTQYF
CDR3nt: TGTGCCAGCAGTTCGAGCGGGAATGCAGATACGCAGTATTTT

j_gene: TRBJ2-7
abundance: many
d_gene: TRBD1
v_gene: TRBV2
CDR3aa: CAIRDRDYEQYF
CDR3nt: TGTGCCATACGGGACAGGGACTACGAGCAGTACTTC

j_gene: TRBJ2-7
abundance: many
d_gene: NA
v_gene: TRBV12-3/TRBV12-4
CDR3aa: CASKAMSSYEQYF
CDR3nt: TGTGCCAGCAAAGCGATGAGCTCCTACGAGCAGTACTTC

j_gene: TRBJ2-7
abundance: NA
d_gene: NA
v_gene: TRBV29-1
CDR3aa: CSVGQSYEQYF
CDR3nt: TGCAGCGTTGGGCAGAGCTACGAGCAGTACTTC

j_gene: TRBJ2-7
abundance: many
d_gene: NA
v_gene: TRBV20-1
CDR3aa: CSARDGAYGRTYEQYF
CDR3nt: TGCAGTGCTAGAGATGGAGCCTACGGCAGAACCTACGAGCAGTACTTC

j_gene: TRBJ1-2
abundance: many
d_gene: NA
v_gene: TRBV9
CDR3aa: CASSEDQDTYGYTF
CDR3nt: TGTGCCAGCAGCGAGGATCAAGACACCTATGGCTACACCTTC

j_gene: TRBJ2-1
abundance: NA
d_gene: NA
v_gene: TRBV7-9
CDR3aa: CASTLDQGQFF
CDR3nt: TGTGCCAGCACCCTGGATCAGGGGCAGTTCTTC

j_gene: TRBJ2-1
abundance: few
d_gene: TRBD2
v_gene: TRBV7-2
CDR3aa: CASSLFRGTRGYNEQFF
CDR3nt: TGTGCCAGCAGCTTATTTCGCGGGACTAGGGGCTACAATGAGCAGTTCTTC

j_gene: TRBJ2-1
abundance: few
d_gene: NA
v_gene: TRBV19
CDR3aa: CASSMGVNEQFF
CDR3nt: TGTGCCAGTAGTATGGGGGTGAATGAGCAGTTCTTC

j_gene: TRBJ2-1
abundance: many
d_gene: NA
v_gene: TRBV7-9
CDR3aa: CASSLVGGFYNEQFF
CDR3nt: TGTGCCAGCAGCTTAGTAGGGGGGTTCTACAATGAGCAGTTCTTC

j_gene: TRBJ2-1
abundance: few
d_gene: TRBD2
v_gene: TRBV20-1
CDR3aa: CSAESGRSYNEQFF
CDR3nt: TGCAGTGCCGAGAGCGGGAGGTCCTACAATGAGCAGTTCTTC

j_gene: TRBJ1-2
abundance: NA
d_gene: NA
v_gene: TRBV7-3
CDR3aa: CASSLIGGNGYTF
CDR3nt: TGTGCCAGCAGCTTAATTGGAGGGAATGGCTACACCTTC

j_gene: TRBJ1-5
abundance: many
d_gene: TRBD1
v_gene: TRBV20-1
CDR3aa: CSARSGGGQPQHF
CDR3nt: TGCAGTGCTAGATCAGGGGGGGGTCAGCCCCAGCATTTT

j_gene: TRBJ2-2
abundance: many
d_gene: TRBD2
v_gene: TRBV29-1
CDR3aa: CSVLEAGVLAGELFF
CDR3nt: TGCAGCGTTCTCGAGGCGGGAGTGCTCGCCGGGGAGCTGTTTTTT

j_gene: TRBJ2-7
abundance: NA
d_gene: TRBD2
v_gene: TRBV20-1
CDR3aa: CSARSTLAGINEQYF
CDR3nt: TGCAGTGCTAGGAGTACCCTAGCGGGAATAAACGAGCAGTACTTC

j_gene: TRBJ2-7
abundance: few
d_gene: TRBD2
v_gene: TRBV18
CDR3aa: CASSLSGSLSYEQYF
CDR3nt: TGTGCCAGCTCACTTAGCGGGAGTCTCTCCTACGAGCAGTACTTC

j_gene: TRBJ1-3
abundance: many
d_gene: NA
v_gene: TRBV15
CDR3aa: CATSRSVGSGNTIYF
CDR3nt: TGTGCCACCAGCAGGTCGGTGGGCTCTGGAAACACCATATATTTT

j_gene: TRBJ1-2
abundance: NA
d_gene: NA
v_gene: TRBV19
CDR3aa: CASSITGINYGYTF
CDR3nt: TGTGCCAGTAGTATAACCGGCATTAACTATGGCTACACCTTC

j_gene: TRBJ2-7
abundance: few
d_gene: NA
v_gene: TRBV13
CDR3aa: CASSLRGGSFPYEQYF
CDR3nt: TGTGCCAGCAGCTTAAGGGGCGGTTCATTTCCCTACGAGCAGTACTTC

j_gene: TRBJ2-3
abundance: few
d_gene: TRBD2
v_gene: TRBV15
CDR3aa: CATGLTGGPRTQYF
CDR3nt: TGTGCCACCGGGCTAACGGGAGGGCCTCGTACGCAGTATTTT

j_gene: TRBJ1-2
abundance: many
d_gene: TRBD1
v_gene: TRBV30
CDR3aa: CAWSLSGQGRDGYTF
CDR3nt: TGTGCCTGGAGTCTAAGCGGACAGGGCCGGGATGGCTACACCTTC

j_gene: TRBJ2-3
abundance: NA
d_gene: NA
v_gene: TRBV6-9
CDR3aa: CASSYSDRITQYF
CDR3nt: TGTGCCAGCAGTTACTCCGACAGAATAACGCAGTATTTT

j_gene: TRBJ2-2
abundance: many
d_gene: NA
v_gene: TRBV7-6
CDR3aa: CASSSQVRGELFF
CDR3nt: TGTGCCAGCAGCTCACAGGTCCGCGGGGAGCTGTTTTTT

j_gene: TRBJ2-2
abundance: many
d_gene: NA
v_gene: TRBV24-1
CDR3aa: CATSEEVPGELFF
CDR3nt: TGTGCCACCAGTGAGGAGGTCCCCGGGGAGCTGTTTTTT